The 20 T cell receptor beta chains below were found in one sample sequenced in a study of T-cell memory formation after mild COVID-19. Each CDR3 protein is one row after TCRdb ran MiXCR on the 5' RACE reads. The table lists a few hundred thousand distinct CDR3 sequences, 25% of them singletons. Sequenced: PBMCs or a T cell subset sorted from them (not recorded which). These receptors came from an adult woman who had mild COVID-19 (a few samples of this study predate the infection). Cell type and time point are not known.

V is TRBV20-1 and J is TRBJ2-1; no definite D call. The CDR3 is made up of 12 amino acids. The germline CDR1 and CDR2 sequences are DFQATT and SNEGSKA (reference sequence). The V end was cut by 6 bases, the J end by 0 bases, with 6 bases between. The CDR3 nucleotides are TGCAGTGCCGATAGCTCCTACAATGAGCAGTTCTTC. Translation gives CSADSSYNEQFF.

The chain employs TRBV7-8 and TRBJ2-4; tentatively, D is TRBD2 (7 bases). CDR3 length: 14 amino acids. Trimming pared 2 bases from V and 8 bases from J, leaving 13 bases between. Germline V gene sequence: CDR1 SGHVS, CDR2 FQNEAQ. The CDR3 protein is CASSLTGRGDIQYF. The CDR3 nucleotides read TGTGCCAGCAGCTTAACAGGGAGGGGAGACATTCAGTACTTC.

This clonotype has only a few counts. The chain has TRBV5-1 and TRBJ1-2, with 9 bases lining up with TRBD1. This CDR3 spans 15 amino acids. The J segment lost 3 bases and the V segment lost 7 bases, leaving 10 bases of the junction unmatched. The germline CDR1 and CDR2 sequences are SGHRS and YFSETQ. This CDR3 is CASRAAGQGHYGYTF. CDR3 nucleotide sequence: TGCGCCAGCCGGGCTGCGGGACAGGGCCACTATGGCTACACCTTC.

The V and J genes are TRBV19 and TRBJ2-7; D perhaps matches TRBD1 (5 bases). The CDR3 has 14 residues. V lost 1 base and J lost 8, with 15 bases in between. Germline-derived CDR1 and CDR2 are LNHDA and SQIVND (reference sequence). The CDR3 DNA is TGTGCCAGTAGTATAGGGGGCACCATTCAACAGCAGTACTTC. The encoded protein is CASSIGGTIQQQYF. Full variable domain (remainder filled in from reference TRBV19 and TRBJ2-7): DGGITQSPKYLFRKEGQNVTLSCEQNLNHDAMYWYRQDPGQGLRLIYYSQIVNDFQKGDIAEGYSVSREKKESFPLTVTSAQKNPTAFYLCASSIGGTIQQQYFGPGTRLTVT.

This clonotype was seen more than once but under ten times. The rearrangement links TRBV9 to TRBJ2-1; TRBD2 agrees at 7 bases. There are 17 residues in the CDR3. Unmatched junction bases numbered 6, after V lost 0 bases and J lost 0 bases. CDR1 and CDR2 (germline): SGDLS, YYNGEE. The CDR3 protein is CASSVVAGYTSYNEQFF. For the CDR3, the DNA is TGTGCCAGCAGCGTAGTAGCGGGTTATACCTCCTACAATGAGCAGTTCTTC.

The V call is TRBV2, the J call TRBJ2-2, with 10 bases matching TRBD1. Unmatched junction bases numbered 7, after V lost 1 base and J lost 5 bases. This CDR3 region has 17 residues. Germline lookup yields CDR1 SNHLY and CDR2 FYNNEI. DNA for the CDR3: TGTGCCAGCAGTGAAGGATTGGGACAGGGGCGGACCGGGGAGCTGTTTTTT. Protein: CASSEGLGQGRTGELFF.

The chain uses TRBV5-1 and TRBJ1-1, with a tentative D call TRBD1 (5 bases). Per germline, CDR1 SGHRS and CDR2 YFSETQ. V was cut by 4 bases and J by 8 bases, with 15 bases left in between. The length of the CDR3 is 13 residues. This CDR3 reads CASSQPPGPEAFF. CDR3 DNA sequence: TGCGCCAGCAGCCAGCCGCCAGGGCCCGAAGCTTTCTTT.

This clonotype has just a few counts. J is TRBJ1-2 and V is TRBV28, with 9 bases that match TRBD1. There are 14 residues in the CDR3. Per germline, CDR1 MDHEN and CDR2 SYDVKM. J was trimmed by 4 bases and V by 6 bases; bases with no gene match: 6. CDR3 nucleotide sequence: TGTGCCAGCAGGGGGACAGGGCGAAGCTATGGCTACACCTTC. Its translation is CASRGTGRSYGYTF.

The CDR3 coding sequence is TGTGCCATCAGTGCAAGGGGCCCGGACGAGCAGTACTTC. Protein: CAISARGPDEQYF. The chain is built from TRBV10-3 and TRBJ2-7; possible D gene TRBD1, 5 bases. CDR3 length: 13 amino acids. The germline V gene has CDR1 ENHRY and CDR2 SYGVKD. V gave up 4 bases and J gave up 5 bases, with 12 bases separating them.

V is TRBV19 and J is TRBJ1-1; the D is unclear. The length of the CDR3 is 11 residues. Germline V lookup: CDR1 LNHDA, CDR2 SQIVND (reference sequence). The V gene lost 9 bases and the J gene lost 7 bases, with 12 bases spanning the gap. The CDR3 DNA reads TGTGCCAGCATGGAGGCTCTTGAAGCTTTCTTT. Translation gives CASMEALEAFF.

This clonotype has just a few counts. This chain connects TRBV7-2 to TRBJ1-5; tentatively, D is TRBD1 (5 bases). Germline CDR1 is SGHTA and CDR2 is FQGNSA. The V gene lost 5 bases and the J gene lost 5 bases, with 19 bases spanning the gap. The CDR3 spans 16 residues. The chain's CDR3 is CASSTPGGIPDQPQHF. CDR3 bases: TGTGCCAGCAGCACCCCGGGGGGGATCCCCGATCAGCCCCAGCATTTT.

This clonotype was detected a few times. This chain uses TRBV5-1 with TRBJ1-1, with D maybe TRBD1 (5 bases). Trimming removed 4 bases from V and 6 bases from J, with 10 bases in between. CDR3 length: 12 residues. Germline CDR1 reads SGHRS; CDR2 reads YFSETQ. CDR3 sequence: CASSAQGAEAFF. As DNA, the CDR3 is TGCGCCAGCAGCGCCCAGGGAGCTGAAGCTTTCTTT.

This rearrangement joins TRBV4-2 to TRBJ1-2; D is unresolved. This CDR3 has 14 amino acids. Germline V lookup: CDR1 LGHNA, CDR2 YNFKEQ. V was trimmed by 2 bases and J by 3 bases, leaving 10 bases between them. DNA for the CDR3: TGTGCCAGCAGCCAACTGGAATCGGACTATGGCTACACCTTC. Residues: CASSQLESDYGYTF.

This sequence joins TRBV12-3 or TRBV12-4 and TRBJ2-5, with D hard to call. V shed 7 bases and J shed 1 base, with 13 bases lying between them. The CDR3 consists of 14 residues. CDR3 sequence (DNA): TGTGCCAGCAACCTAGGACGGATCCAAGAGACCCAGTACTTC. Protein product: CASNLGRIQETQYF.

CDR3 in amino acids: CAWGAGNPGNTIYF. CDR3 DNA: TGTGCCTGGGGGGCAGGGAACCCTGGAAACACCATATATTTT. This chain connects TRBV30 to TRBJ1-3; perhaps TRBD1 as D (5 bases). The length of the CDR3 is 14 residues. Germline V CDR1 and CDR2: GTSNPN, SVGIG (reference sequence). The V and J ends lost 5 bases and 2 bases respectively, with 13 bases between them.

Only a few counts were recorded for this clonotype. The rearrangement uses TRBV30 and TRBJ2-1; no clear D gene. Germline lookup yields CDR1 GTSNPN and CDR2 SVGIG (reference sequence). This CDR3 has 15 amino acids. Trimming removed 0 bases at V and 0 bases at J, with 9 bases between. CDR3 in DNA: TGTGCCTGGAGTGTGGACCAGAGCTCCTACAATGAGCAGTTCTTC. It translates to CAWSVDQSSYNEQFF.

This clonotype was observed a handful of times. The rearrangement joins TRBV12-3 or TRBV12-4 to TRBJ2-5, with TRBD2 matching over 11 bases. This CDR3 has 15 residues. Trimming took 3 bases from V and 5 from J; bases not matched to a gene: 5. Here the CDR3 DNA reads TGTGCCAGCAGTTTTAGCGGGGGGGCCAGGGAGACCCAGTACTTC. This gives the protein CASSFSGGARETQYF.

This clonotype was counted between two and nine times. This rearrangement joins TRBV5-1 to TRBJ2-1, with TRBD2 matching over 11 bases. CDR1 is SGHRS and CDR2 is YFSETQ in the germline V gene. The J segment lost 3 bases and the V segment lost 4 bases, leaving 9 bases of the junction unmatched. This CDR3 has 17 amino acids. For the CDR3, the DNA is TGCGCCAGCAGCCTACGACTAGCGGGAAGGGTCTACAATGAGCAGTTCTTC. Its translation is CASSLRLAGRVYNEQFF.

This chain connects TRBV30 to TRBJ2-2, with 10 bases that match TRBD2. The CDR3 totals 16 residues. The V gene end was trimmed by 3 bases and the J gene end by 1 base; junction bases not matched to a gene: 5. The germline CDR1 and CDR2 sequences are GTSNPN and SVGIG (reference sequence). In DNA form, the CDR3 reads TGTGCCTGGAGGAGAGCGGGGGGGCAGAACACCGGGGAGCTGTTTTTT. Protein sequence: CAWRRAGGQNTGELFF.

The table lists this clonotype with a count of one. The rearrangement links TRBV9 to TRBJ1-1; 12 positions match TRBD1. The V gene end was trimmed by 4 bases and the J gene end by 5 bases; junction bases not matched to a gene: 6. The CDR3 is 15 amino acids. Germline CDR1 is SGDLS and CDR2 is YYNGEE. The CDR3 sequence: CASSSGTGGGTEAFF. CDR3 in DNA: TGTGCCAGCAGCTCCGGGACAGGGGGCGGGACTGAAGCTTTCTTT.